This T cell receptor (beta chain) was sequenced during a study of blood T cell repertoires in COVID-19. Study context: COVID-19 samples collected from the United States, Italy and Spain covered acute and convalescent phases. The cDNA or gDNA used as material had been derived from T cells, B-cell-depleted T cells, or PBMCs.

Recruited during active infection, patients (from Seattle) were subsequently followed longitudinally. The CDR3 runs to 16 residues. Germline V lookup: CDR1 MNHNS, CDR2 SASEGT. Trimming took off 1 base at V and 8 bases at J, with 15 bases between the two ends. Original handling: Amplification of reference gene primers provided the estimated nucleated cell counts. TCRdb's table, derived via immunoSEQ multiplex PCR, lists solely in-frame clones and lacks some. V and J calls and clone size follow that table, whereas D and trimming were derived from the DNA. Of about 130,000 clones listed, around 86% were seen once; the top ten hold over 9.5%.

The V call is TRBV6-1, the J call TRBJ1-6; D gene unclear. Sequenced sample: peripheral blood. This TCR derives from a woman in her 70s with COVID-19, enrolled during active disease. Here the CDR3 DNA reads TGTGCCAGCAGTGAAGATTATGGCCAACCTCATTCACCCCTCCACTTT. As protein: CASSEDYGQPHSPLHF.